Presented here are 2 T cell receptor beta chains from one specimen sequenced in a study of blood T cell repertoires in COVID-19 (dated by TCRdb to the early 2020s). The library was obtained by the immunoSEQ multiplex PCR assay. The clones in this table, taken by TCRdb from immuneACCESS, are in-frame only. Not every clone is retained; where verified, under half of the shortfall comes from an unresolved V gene, and the cause of the rest is unknown. The sample profile shows 300,000 to 350,000 clones; under 95% of them were found once. The ten largest clones capture approximately 3.5% of the sample. Material for sequencing was peripheral blood. The source of these receptors is a woman aged 18-35 years who had recovered from COVID-19.

The genes are TRBV7-8 and TRBJ2-1; TRBD2 aligns across 7 bases. Germline V lookup: CDR1 SGHVS, CDR2 FQNEAQ. Trimming removed 5 bases from V and 5 bases from J; junction bases left unmatched: 6. The CDR3 is made up of 14 amino acids. The CDR3 loop reads CASSVRDYHNEQFF. The CDR3 nucleotides are TGTGCCAGCAGCGTCCGGGACTACCACAATGAGCAGTTCTTC.

The chain combines TRBV9 with TRBJ1-1; D is unclear. The germline gives CDR1 SGDLS, CDR2 YYNGEE. V was shortened by 0 bases and J by 5 bases, with 17 bases between the two germline ends. The CDR3 runs to 16 residues. The CDR3 region is CASSVAAGGLVTEAFF. As DNA, the CDR3 is TGTGCCAGCAGCGTAGCGGCAGGAGGTTTGGTGACTGAAGCTTTCTTT.